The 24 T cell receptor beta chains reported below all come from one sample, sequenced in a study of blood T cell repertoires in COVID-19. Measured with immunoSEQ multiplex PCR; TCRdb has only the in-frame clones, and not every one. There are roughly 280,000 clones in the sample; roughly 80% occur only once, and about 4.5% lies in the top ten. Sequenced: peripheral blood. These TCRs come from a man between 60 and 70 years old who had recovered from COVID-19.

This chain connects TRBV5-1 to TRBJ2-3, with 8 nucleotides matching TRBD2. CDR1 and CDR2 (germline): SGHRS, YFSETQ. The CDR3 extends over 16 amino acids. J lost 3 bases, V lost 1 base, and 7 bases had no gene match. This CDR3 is CASSLPSGSNTDTQYF. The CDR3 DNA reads TGCGCCAGCAGCTTGCCCAGCGGGAGTAATACAGATACGCAGTATTTT. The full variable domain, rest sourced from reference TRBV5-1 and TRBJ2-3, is KAGVTQTPRYLIKTRGQQVTLSCSPISGHRSVSWYQQTPGQGLQFLFEYFSETQRNKGNFPGRFSGRQFSNSRSEMNVSTLELGDSALYLCASSLPSGSNTDTQYFGPGTRLTVL.

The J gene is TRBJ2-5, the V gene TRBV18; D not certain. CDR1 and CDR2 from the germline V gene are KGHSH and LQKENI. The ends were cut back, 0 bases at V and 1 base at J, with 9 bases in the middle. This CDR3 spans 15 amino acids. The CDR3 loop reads CASSPPSLSQETQYF. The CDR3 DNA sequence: TGTGCCAGCTCACCACCGAGCCTCTCCCAAGAGACCCAGTACTTC.

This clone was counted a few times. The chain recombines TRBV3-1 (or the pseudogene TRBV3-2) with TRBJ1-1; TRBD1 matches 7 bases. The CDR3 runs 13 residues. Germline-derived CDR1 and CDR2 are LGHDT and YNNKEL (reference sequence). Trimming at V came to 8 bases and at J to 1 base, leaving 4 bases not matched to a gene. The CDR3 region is CASGRTGNTEAFF. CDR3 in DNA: TGTGCCAGCGGACGGACAGGGAACACTGAAGCTTTCTTT.

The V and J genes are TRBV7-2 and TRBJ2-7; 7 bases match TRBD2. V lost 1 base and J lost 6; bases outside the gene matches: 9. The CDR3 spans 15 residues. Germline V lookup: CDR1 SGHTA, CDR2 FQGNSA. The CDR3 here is CASSLVAGARAEQYF. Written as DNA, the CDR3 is TGTGCCAGCAGCTTAGTTGCGGGAGCCAGGGCCGAGCAGTACTTC.

The CDR3 protein is CASSFISAMNNEQFF. The CDR3 bases are TGCGCCAGCAGCTTTATTAGCGCTATGAACAATGAGCAGTTCTTC. The chain recombines TRBV5-1 with TRBJ2-1, with D tentatively TRBD2 (5 bases). Germline CDR1 and CDR2: SGHRS and YFSETQ. The V and J ends lost 2 bases and 5 bases respectively, with 14 bases between them. There are 15 residues in the CDR3.

CDR3 amino acids: CASSAAIGTGELFF. CDR3 nucleotide sequence: TGTGCCAGCAGCGCGGCGATAGGTACCGGGGAGCTGTTTTTT. The rearrangement links TRBV7-3 to TRBJ2-2; D is unresolved. CDR3 length: 14 amino acids. CDR1 is SGHTA and CDR2 is FQGTGA in the germline V gene. Trimming shortened V by 5 bases and J by 5 bases, and 12 bases separated the two germline ends.

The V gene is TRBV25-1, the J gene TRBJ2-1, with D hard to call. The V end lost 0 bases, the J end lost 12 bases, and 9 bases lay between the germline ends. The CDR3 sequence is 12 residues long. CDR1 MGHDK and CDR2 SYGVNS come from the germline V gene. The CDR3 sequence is CASSEYQLRQFF. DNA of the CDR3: TGTGCCAGCAGTGAATATCAACTCCGGCAGTTCTTC. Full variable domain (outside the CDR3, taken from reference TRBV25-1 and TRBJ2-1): EADIYQTPRYLVIGTGKKITLECSQTMGHDKMYWYQQDPGMELHLIHYSYGVNSTEKGDLSSESTVSRIRTEHFPLTLESARPSHTSQYLCASSEYQLRQFFGPGTRLTVL.

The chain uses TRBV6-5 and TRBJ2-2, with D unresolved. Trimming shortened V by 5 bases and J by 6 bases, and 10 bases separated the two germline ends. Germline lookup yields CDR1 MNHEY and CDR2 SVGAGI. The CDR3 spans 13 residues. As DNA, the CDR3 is TGTGCCAGCAGTCACAGCCCCTCCGGGGAGCTGTTTTTT. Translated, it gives CASSHSPSGELFF.

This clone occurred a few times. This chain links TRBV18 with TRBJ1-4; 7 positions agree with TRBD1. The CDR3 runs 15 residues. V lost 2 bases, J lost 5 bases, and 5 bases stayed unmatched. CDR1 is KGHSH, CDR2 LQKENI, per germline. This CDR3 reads CASSPGQDRNEKLFF. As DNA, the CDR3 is TGTGCCAGCTCACCAGGACAGGATCGGAATGAAAAACTGTTTTTT.

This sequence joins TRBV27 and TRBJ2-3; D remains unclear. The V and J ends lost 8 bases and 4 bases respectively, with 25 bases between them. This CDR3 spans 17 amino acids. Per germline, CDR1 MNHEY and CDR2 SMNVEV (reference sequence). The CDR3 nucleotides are TGTGCCAGCCTCCCCACCGGAGTACTAAGTGGTGCAGATACGCAGTATTTT. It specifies CASLPTGVLSGADTQYF.

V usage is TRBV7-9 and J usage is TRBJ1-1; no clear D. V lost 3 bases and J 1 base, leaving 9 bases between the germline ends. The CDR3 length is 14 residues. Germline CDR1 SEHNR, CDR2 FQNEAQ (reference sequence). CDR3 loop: CASSFAVPNTEAFF. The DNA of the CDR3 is TGTGCCAGCAGCTTCGCAGTGCCGAACACTGAAGCTTTCTTT.

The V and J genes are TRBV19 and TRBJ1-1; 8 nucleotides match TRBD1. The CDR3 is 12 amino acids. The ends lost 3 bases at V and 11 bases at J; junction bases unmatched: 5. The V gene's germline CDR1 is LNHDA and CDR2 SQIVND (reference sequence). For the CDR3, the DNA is TGTGCCAGTAGTATTCGCAGGGGGCTTGCTTTCTTT. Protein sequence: CASSIRRGLAFF. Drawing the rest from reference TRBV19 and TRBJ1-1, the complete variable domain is DGGITQSPKYLFRKEGQNVTLSCEQNLNHDAMYWYRQDPGQGLRLIYYSQIVNDFQKGDIAEGYSVSREKKESFPLTVTSAQKNPTAFYLCASSIRRGLAFFGQGTRLTVV.

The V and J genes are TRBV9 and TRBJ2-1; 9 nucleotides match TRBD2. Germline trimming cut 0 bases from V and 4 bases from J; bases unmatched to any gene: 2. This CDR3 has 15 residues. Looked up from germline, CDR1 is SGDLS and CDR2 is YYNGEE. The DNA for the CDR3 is TGTGCCAGCAGCGTAGCCCTAGCGGGATACAATGAGCAGTTCTTC. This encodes CASSVALAGYNEQFF.

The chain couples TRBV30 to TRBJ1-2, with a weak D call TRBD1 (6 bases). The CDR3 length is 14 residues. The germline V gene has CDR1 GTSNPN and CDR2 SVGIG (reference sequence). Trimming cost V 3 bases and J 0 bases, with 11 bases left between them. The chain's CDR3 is CAWRMTGANYGYTF. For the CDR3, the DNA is TGTGCCTGGAGGATGACAGGAGCTAACTATGGCTACACCTTC.

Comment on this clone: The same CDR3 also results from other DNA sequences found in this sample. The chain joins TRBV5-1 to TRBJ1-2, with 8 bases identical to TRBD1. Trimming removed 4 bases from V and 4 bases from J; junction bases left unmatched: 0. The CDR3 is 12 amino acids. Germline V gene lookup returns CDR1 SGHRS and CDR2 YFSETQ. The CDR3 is CASSTGGYGYTF. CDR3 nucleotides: TGCGCCAGCAGCACAGGGGGCTATGGCTACACCTTC. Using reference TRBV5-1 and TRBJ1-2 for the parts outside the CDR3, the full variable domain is KAGVTQTPRYLIKTRGQQVTLSCSPISGHRSVSWYQQTPGQGLQFLFEYFSETQRNKGNFPGRFSGRQFSNSRSEMNVSTLELGDSALYLCASSTGGYGYTFGSGTRLTVV.

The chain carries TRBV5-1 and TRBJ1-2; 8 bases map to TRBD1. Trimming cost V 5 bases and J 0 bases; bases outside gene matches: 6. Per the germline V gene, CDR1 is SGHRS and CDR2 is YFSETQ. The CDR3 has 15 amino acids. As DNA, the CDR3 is TGCGCCAGCAGACAGGACAGGGAATCTAACTATGGCTACACCTTC. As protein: CASRQDRESNYGYTF.

CDR3 region: CSVGGTTYNEQFF. The DNA of the CDR3 is TGCAGCGTCGGCGGGACGACCTACAATGAGCAGTTCTTC. V is TRBV29-1 and J is TRBJ2-1, with D perhaps matching TRBD2 (6 bases). Looked up from germline, CDR1 is SQVTM and CDR2 is ANQGSEA. The CDR3 length is 13 residues. Trimming took 6 bases from V and 2 from J, leaving 11 bases between them.

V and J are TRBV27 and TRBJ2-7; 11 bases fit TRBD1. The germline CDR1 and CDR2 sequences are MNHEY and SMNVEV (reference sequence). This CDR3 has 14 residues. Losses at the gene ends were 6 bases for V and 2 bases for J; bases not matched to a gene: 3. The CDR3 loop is CASSSDRGPYEQYF. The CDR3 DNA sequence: TGTGCCAGCAGCTCGGACAGGGGGCCCTACGAGCAGTACTTC.

The CDR3 is CASSVVTDTQYF. DNA of the CDR3: TGTGCCAGCAGCGTAGTAACAGATACGCAGTATTTT. The chain carries TRBV9 and TRBJ2-3; D not certain. Germline CDR1 SGDLS, CDR2 YYNGEE. With 0 bases removed from V and 3 bases from J, the gap between germline ends came to 2 bases. The CDR3 consists of 12 residues.

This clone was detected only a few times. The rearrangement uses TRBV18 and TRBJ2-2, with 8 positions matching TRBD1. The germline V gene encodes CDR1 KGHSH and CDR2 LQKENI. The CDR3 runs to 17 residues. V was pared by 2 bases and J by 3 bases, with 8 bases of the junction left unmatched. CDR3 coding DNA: TGTGCCAGCTCACCAGGACGGCAGGGGGCTGACACCGGGGAGCTGTTTTTT. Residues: CASSPGRQGADTGELFF.

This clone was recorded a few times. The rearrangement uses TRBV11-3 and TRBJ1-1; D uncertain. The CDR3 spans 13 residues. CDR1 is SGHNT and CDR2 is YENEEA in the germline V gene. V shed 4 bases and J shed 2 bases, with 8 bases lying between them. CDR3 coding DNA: TGTGCCAGCAGCTGGACGGGAAACACTGAAGCTTTCTTT. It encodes CASSWTGNTEAFF. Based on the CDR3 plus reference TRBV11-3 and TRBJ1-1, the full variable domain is EAGVVQSPRYKIIEKKQPVAFWCNPISGHNTLYWYLQNLGQGPELLIRYENEEAVDDSQLPKDRFSAERLKGVDSTLKIQPAELGDSAVYLCASSWTGNTEAFFGQGTRLTVV.

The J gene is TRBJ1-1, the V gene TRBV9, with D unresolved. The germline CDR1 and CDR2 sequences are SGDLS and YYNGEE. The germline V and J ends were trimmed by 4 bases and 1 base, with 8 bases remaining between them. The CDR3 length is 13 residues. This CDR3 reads CASSRDWNTEAFF. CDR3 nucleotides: TGTGCCAGCAGCCGGGATTGGAACACTGAAGCTTTCTTT.

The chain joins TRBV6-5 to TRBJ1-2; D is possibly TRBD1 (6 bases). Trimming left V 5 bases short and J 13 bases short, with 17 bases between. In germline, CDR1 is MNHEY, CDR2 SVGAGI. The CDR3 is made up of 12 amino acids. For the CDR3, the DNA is TGTGCCAGCAGTCGACCACCCGGGACATCCACCTTC. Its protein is CASSRPPGTSTF.

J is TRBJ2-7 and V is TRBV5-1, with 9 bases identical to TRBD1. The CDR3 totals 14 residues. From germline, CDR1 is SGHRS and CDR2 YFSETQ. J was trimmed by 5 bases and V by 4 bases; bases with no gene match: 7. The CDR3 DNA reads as TGCGCCAGCAGCGCGCTACAGGGGGCGGACGAGCAGTACTTC. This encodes CASSALQGADEQYF.